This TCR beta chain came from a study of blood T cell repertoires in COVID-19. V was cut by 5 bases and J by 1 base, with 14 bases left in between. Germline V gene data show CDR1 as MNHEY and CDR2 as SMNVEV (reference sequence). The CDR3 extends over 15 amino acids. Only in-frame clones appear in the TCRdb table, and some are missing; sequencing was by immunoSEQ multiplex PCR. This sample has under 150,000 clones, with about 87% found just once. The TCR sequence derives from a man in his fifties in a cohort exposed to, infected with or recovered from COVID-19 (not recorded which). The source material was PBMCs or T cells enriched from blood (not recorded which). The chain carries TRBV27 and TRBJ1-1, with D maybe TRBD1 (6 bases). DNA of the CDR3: TGTGCCAGCAGTGACACAGGGAACGGGAACACTGAAGCTTTCTTT. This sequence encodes CASSDTGNGNTEAFF.